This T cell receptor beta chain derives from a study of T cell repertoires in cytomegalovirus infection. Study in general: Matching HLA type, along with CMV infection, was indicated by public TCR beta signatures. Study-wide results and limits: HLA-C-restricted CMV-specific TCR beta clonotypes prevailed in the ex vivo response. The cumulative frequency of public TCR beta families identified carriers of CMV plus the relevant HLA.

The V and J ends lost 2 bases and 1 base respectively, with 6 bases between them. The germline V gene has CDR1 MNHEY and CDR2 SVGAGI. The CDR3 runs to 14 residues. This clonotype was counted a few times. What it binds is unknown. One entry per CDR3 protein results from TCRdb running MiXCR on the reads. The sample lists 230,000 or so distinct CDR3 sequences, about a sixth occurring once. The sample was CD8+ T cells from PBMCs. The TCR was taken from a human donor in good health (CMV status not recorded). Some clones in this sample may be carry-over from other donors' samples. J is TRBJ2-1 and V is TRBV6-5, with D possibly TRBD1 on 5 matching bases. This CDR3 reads CASSYQGSYNEQFF. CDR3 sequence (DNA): TGTGCCAGCAGTTACCAGGGATCCTACAATGAGCAGTTCTTC.